The source of this T cell receptor (beta chain) is a study of cytomegalovirus exposure and HLA in healthy donors. In the PCR, 60 Vbeta and 13 Jbeta primers were used. Sequenced by immunoSEQ multiplex PCR; TCRdb stores in-frame clones only, minus some. The sample carries some 170,000 clones, roughly three quarters recorded once. Input material: PBMCs. The sequence came from a man aged 18 to 29 in good health and CMV-seropositive.

CDR3 in amino acids: CASSFGLADYNEQFF. Here the CDR3 DNA reads TGTGCCAGCAGCTTTGGACTAGCGGACTACAATGAGCAGTTCTTC. V gene TRBV13 combines with J gene TRBJ2-1; 10 bases are shared with TRBD2. The CDR3 extends over 15 amino acids. Germline V gives CDR1 PRHDT, CDR2 FYEKMQ (reference sequence). Trimming cost V 3 bases and J 3 bases; bases outside gene matches: 2. Using reference TRBV13 and TRBJ2-1 for the parts outside the CDR3, the full variable domain is AAGVIQSPRHLIKEKRETATLKCYPIPRHDTVYWYQQGPGQDPQFLISFYEKMQSDKGSIPDRFSAQQFSDYHSELNMSSLELGDSALYFCASSFGLADYNEQFFGPGTRLTVL.